This record concerns one T cell receptor beta chain sequence. The data stem from a study of shared T cell receptors in the human thymus. Using immunoSEQ multiplex PCR, the repertoire was profiled, and TCRdb retains in-frame clones only, with some absent. Among about 380,000 clones listed, roughly 94% were seen once. Germline assignment: CDR1 MGHRA and CDR2 YSYEKL. The CDR3 consists of 13 residues. V was pared by 1 base and J by 3 bases, with 6 bases between. Source material: thymocytes. The TCR originated in a human donor. The chain is built from TRBV4-1 and TRBJ1-2; D gene ambiguous. The CDR3 bases are TGCGCCAGCAGCCAAGCGGCTTACTATGGCTACACCTTC. It encodes CASSQAAYYGYTF.